This TCR beta chain was obtained from a study of blood T cell repertoires in COVID-19. Overall study: T cells, B-cell-depleted T cells, or PBMCs provided the cDNA or gDNA that served as material.

Measured with immunoSEQ multiplex PCR; TCRdb has only the in-frame clones, and not every one. Among fewer than 70,000 clones listed, approximately 82% were seen once. The CDR3 is made up of 16 amino acids. Germline lookup yields CDR1 LGHDT and CDR2 YNNKEL (reference sequence). V lost 0 bases to trimming and J lost 1 base, with 13 bases between them. This clonotype was sampled from a woman aged 55-69 years with acute or convalescent COVID-19. What was sequenced was peripheral blood. The J gene is TRBJ2-7, the V gene TRBV3-1 (or the pseudogene TRBV3-2); D is possibly TRBD2 (6 bases). DNA of the CDR3: TGTGCCAGCAGCCAAGATCAGGGCGGGGAATCCTACGAGCAGTACTTC. Encoded protein: CASSQDQGGESYEQYF.